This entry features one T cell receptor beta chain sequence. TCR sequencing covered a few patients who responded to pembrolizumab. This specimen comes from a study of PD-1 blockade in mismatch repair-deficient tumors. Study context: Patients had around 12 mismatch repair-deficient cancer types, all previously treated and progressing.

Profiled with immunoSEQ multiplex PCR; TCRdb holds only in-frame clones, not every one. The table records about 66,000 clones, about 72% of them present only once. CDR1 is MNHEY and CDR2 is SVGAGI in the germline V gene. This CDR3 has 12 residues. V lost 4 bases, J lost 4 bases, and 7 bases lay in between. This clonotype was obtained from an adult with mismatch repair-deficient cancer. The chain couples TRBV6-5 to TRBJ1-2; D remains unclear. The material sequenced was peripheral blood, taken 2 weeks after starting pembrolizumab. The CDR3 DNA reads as TGTGCCAGCAGTTCCCCTGTCTATGGCTACACCTTC. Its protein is CASSSPVYGYTF.